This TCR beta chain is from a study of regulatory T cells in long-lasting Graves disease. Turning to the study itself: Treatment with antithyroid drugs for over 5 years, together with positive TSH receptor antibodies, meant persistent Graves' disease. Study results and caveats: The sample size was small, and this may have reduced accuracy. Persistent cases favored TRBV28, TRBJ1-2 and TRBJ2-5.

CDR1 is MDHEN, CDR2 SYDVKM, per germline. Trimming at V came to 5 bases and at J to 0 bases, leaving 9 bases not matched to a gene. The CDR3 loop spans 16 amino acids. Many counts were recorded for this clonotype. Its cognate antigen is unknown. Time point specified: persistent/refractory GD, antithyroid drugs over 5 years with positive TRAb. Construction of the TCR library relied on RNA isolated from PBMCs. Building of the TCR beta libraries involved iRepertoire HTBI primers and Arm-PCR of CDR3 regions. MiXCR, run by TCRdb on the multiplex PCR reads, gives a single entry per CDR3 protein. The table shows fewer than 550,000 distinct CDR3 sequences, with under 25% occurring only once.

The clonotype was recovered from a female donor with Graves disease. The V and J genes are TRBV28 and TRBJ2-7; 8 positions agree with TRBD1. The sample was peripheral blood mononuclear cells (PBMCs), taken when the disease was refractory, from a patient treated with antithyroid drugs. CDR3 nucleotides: TGTGCCAGCAGTCCCCAACAGGGGGGAGGCTCCTACGAGCAGTACTTC. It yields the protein CASSPQQGGGSYEQYF. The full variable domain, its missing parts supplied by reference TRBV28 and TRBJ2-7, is DVKVTQSSRYLVKRTGEKVFLECVQDMDHENMFWYRQDPGLGLRLIYFSYDVKMKEKGDIPEGYSVSREKKERFSLILESASTNQTSMYLCASSPQQGGGSYEQYFGPGTRLTVT.